Given below is one TCR beta chain in context. Its target is unknown. This record belongs to a study of CD8+ T cells in alopecia areata. General study results and limits: Tofacitinib produced a significant decrease in scalp clonality and in expanded CD8+ clones among the top 100. The link between baseline CD8+ expansion and response remains uncertain with one nonresponder.

Treatment reported: oral pan-JAK inhibitor, 5-10 mg twice daily. The CDR3 has 16 residues. Germline CDR1 is KGHSH and CDR2 is LQKENI. V was pared by 2 bases and J by 6 bases, with 9 bases of the junction left unmatched. cDNA reverse transcribed from extracted RNA served as the sequencing template. Data came from immunoSEQ multiplex PCR; TCRdb stores just in-frame clones and leaves some out. The sample lists 150,000 to 200,000 clones; roughly 60% were seen once. The chain recombines TRBV18 with TRBJ2-2; 7 nucleotides line up with TRBD1. Sequences were derived from CD4+ T cells sorted from blood, sampled at approximately week 49, from a patient treated with tofacitinib. The origin of this receptor is a human donor with alopecia areata. This chain's CDR3 is CASSPRQGGSSGELFF. CDR3 nucleotide sequence: TGTGCCAGCTCACCAAGACAGGGCGGGTCATCCGGGGAGCTGTTTTTT.